These T cell receptor beta chains were read from a single sample in a study of a mutant IDH1 vaccine in newly diagnosed glioma. Their antigens remain unidentified. Data came from immunoSEQ multiplex PCR; TCRdb stores just in-frame clones and leaves some out. The table has tens of thousands of clones, roughly 78% seen once. Source: PBMCs, taken from a glioma patient whose treatment included an IDH1 peptide vaccine. Receptors were obtained from a man in his fifties with glioma. The CDR3 runs from the conserved cysteine through the conserved F or W.

V gene | CDR3 protein
TRBV4-3 | CASSQARQGAYEQYF
TRBV21-1 | CASSTTRDRGEAFF
TRBV25-1 | CASSEGGGDGTEAFF
TRBV5-8 | CASSWGGSDIEQFF
TRBV7-8 | CASSLAARKANYGYTF
TRBV9 | CASSPSGLVYNEQFF
TRBV7-9 | CASSPRDSGFYGYTF
TRBV7-2 | CASTLDRVGEKLFF
TRBV18 | CASSPPEQGSTGELFF
TRBV7-2 | CASSWGQAYEQYF
TRBV27 | CASSYQQGYEQYF
TRBV2 | CASNAWGGKQYF
TRBV6-1 | CASSGTPNTGELFF
TRBV2 | CASSGSDEKLFF
TRBV30 | CAWSVLEGGGYNEQFF
TRBV6-1 | CAASRGSYNEQFF
TRBV25-1 | CASSDPGTDFTDTQYF
TRBV19 | CASRPRTGGLADTQYF
TRBV21-1 | CASSKKGGTGAQPQHF
TRBV9 | CASSVGLGRNYGYTF
TRBV19 | CASSPGWGANVLTF
TRBV29-1 | CSVSNRGAYGYTF
TRBV30 | CAWSVGDSGQGNTIYF
TRBV29-1 | CSVTSGGYNEQFF
TRBV15 | CATSGPGQGRGEQFF
TRBV7-9 | CASSLTPRDSYGYTF
TRBV27 | CASSVLAGGINEQFF
TRBV5-6 | CASYYRGKYGEQFF
TRBV5-4 | CASSSRQGTEAFF
TRBV19 | CASSIFGGGTYEQYF
TRBV30 | CAWRIHGTNTEAFF
TRBV9 | CASSVEPRGVYNEQFF
TRBV4-1 | CASSQGRNTGELFF
TRBV29-1 | CSVPGTTYEQYF
TRBV6-6 | CASSDTDRGQEQYF
TRBV19 | CASSASGTGWYEQYF
TRBV27 | CASSLTGVNTGELFF
TRBV7-6 | CASSLARGDEQYF
TRBV4-2 | CASSRTRSGGVTDTQYF
TRBV7-2 | CASSSKVQGSGYTF
TRBV7-2 | CASSSSQGAISPLHF
TRBV10-3 | CAISESRDNQPQHF
TRBV2 | CASSEERGGEQYF
TRBV7-9 | CASSLGGGNQPQHF
TRBV5-1 | CASSLQGVNEKLFF
TRBV6-5 | CASRRQRLNTEAFF
TRBV9 | CASSVLGRNYSNQPQHF
TRBV19 | CASTVPGANVLTF
TRBV7-5 | CARSSEGSLGVDEQYF
TRBV30 | CAWSVLAGALPEQYF
TRBV11-2 | CASTKGNTEAFF
TRBV5-4 | CASSRGGANTEAFF
TRBV6-5 | CASSAQQGMNTEAFF